Presented here are 32 T cell receptor beta chains from one specimen sequenced in a study of shared clonotypes between healthy human individuals. Terminally differentiated effector memory CD45RA+ cells were excluded from the naive CD8 cells, which were CD45RO-negative and positively selected for CCR7. TCRdb's table, derived via immunoSEQ multiplex PCR, lists solely in-frame clones and lacks some. Altogether approximately 1.9 million clones are present, just under 95% being singletons, with the ten largest covering more than 1.5%. What was sequenced was naive CD8+ T cells from PBMCs. The receptor source for this set is a man aged 18 to 30 in good health. Some clones in this sample may be carry-over from other donors' samples.

V is TRBV25-1 and J is TRBJ1-1, with D possibly matching TRBD1 (6 bases). V dropped 4 bases and J dropped 1 base, with 16 bases sitting between them. In germline, CDR1 is MGHDK, CDR2 SYGVNS. CDR3 size: 16 residues. CDR3 nucleotide sequence: TGTGCCAGCAGTGCCCCTTACAGGGAGGGGAACACTGAAGCTTTCTTT. It encodes CASSAPYREGNTEAFF.

The chain has TRBV5-1 and TRBJ2-7; TRBD1 matches 7 bases. Germline V CDR1 and CDR2: SGHRS, YFSETQ. The CDR3 totals 15 residues. V was clipped by 2 bases and J by 1 base; unmatched bases: 6. Written as DNA, the CDR3 is TGCGCCAGCAGCTTTGACACAGGGGCTTCCTACGAGCAGTACTTC. Its translation: CASSFDTGASYEQYF.

The chain joins TRBV5-1 to TRBJ2-1; 9 bases agree with TRBD2. Per the germline V gene, CDR1 is SGHRS and CDR2 is YFSETQ. V shed 4 bases and J 8 bases; nucleotides not matched to a gene: 7. CDR3 size: 14 residues. DNA for the CDR3: TGCGCCAGCAGCGGGGTGGCTAGCGGGGATGAGCAGTTCTTC. Encoded protein: CASSGVASGDEQFF.

The V and J genes are TRBV5-6 and TRBJ2-3; tentative D call: TRBD1 (6 bases). The germline CDR1 and CDR2 sequences are SGHDT and YYEEEE. This CDR3 contains 13 residues. V was trimmed by 0 bases and J by 5 bases, leaving 7 bases between them. The CDR3 DNA reads as TGTGCCAGCAGCTTGGGGGGGCGAGATACGCAGTATTTT. Its translation: CASSLGGRDTQYF. Together with reference TRBV5-6 and TRBJ2-3, the CDR3 gives the full variable domain: DAGVTQSPTHLIKTRGQQVTLRCSPKSGHDTVSWYQQALGQGPQFIFQYYEEEERQRGNFPDRFSGHQFPNYSSELNVNALLLGDSALYLCASSLGGRDTQYFGPGTRLTVL.

This clone was detected a few times. Different DNA sequences within this sample yield the same CDR3. The chain combines TRBV27 with TRBJ2-1, with D possibly being TRBD1 (6 bases). Trimming removed 1 base from V and 0 bases from J, with 7 bases in between. This CDR3 is built from 15 residues. Germline loops: CDR1 MNHEY, CDR2 SMNVEV (reference sequence). The DNA for the CDR3 is TGTGCCAGCAGTTTATTAGGGGGCTCCTACAATGAGCAGTTCTTC. Its translation is CASSLLGGSYNEQFF.

CDR3 DNA sequence: TGTGCCAGTAGTGGGGGGGTTCACGAGCAGTACTTC. Its protein product is CASSGGVHEQYF. V gene TRBV19 combines with J gene TRBJ2-7; 7 bases align to TRBD2. CDR1 is LNHDA and CDR2 is SQIVND in the germline V gene (reference sequence). CDR3 size: 12 residues. V lost 5 bases, J lost 5 bases, and 3 bases stayed unmatched. The whole variable domain, remainder taken from reference TRBV19 and TRBJ2-7, is DGGITQSPKYLFRKEGQNVTLSCEQNLNHDAMYWYRQDPGQGLRLIYYSQIVNDFQKGDIAEGYSVSREKKESFPLTVTSAQKNPTAFYLCASSGGVHEQYFGPGTRLTVT.

The V call is TRBV29-1, the J call TRBJ1-2, with TRBD1 matching over 7 bases. Germline V gives CDR1 SQVTM, CDR2 ANQGSEA. The CDR3 contains 14 residues. V gave up 4 bases and J gave up 4 bases; unmatched junction bases: 9. CDR3 in DNA: TGCAGCGTTGTAGGGACAGACACCCCCTATGGCTACACCTTC. This sequence encodes CSVVGTDTPYGYTF.

The chain links TRBV5-4 to TRBJ2-7; no clear D gene. CDR1 is SGHNT, CDR2 YYREEE, per germline (reference sequence). This CDR3 is built from 13 residues. V was trimmed by 0 bases and J by 4 bases, leaving 8 bases between them. Here the CDR3 reads CASSLAGQYEQYF. The DNA of the CDR3 is TGTGCCAGCAGCTTGGCGGGCCAGTACGAGCAGTACTTC. Based on the CDR3 plus reference TRBV5-4 and TRBJ2-7, the full variable domain is ETGVTQSPTHLIKTRGQQVTLRCSSQSGHNTVSWYQQALGQGPQFIFQYYREEENGRGNFPPRFSGLQFPNYSSELNVNALELDDSALYLCASSLAGQYEQYFGPGTRLTVT.

The rearrangement links TRBV5-6 to TRBJ2-1, with no clear D. There are 12 residues in the CDR3. The ends were cut back, 1 base at V and 8 bases at J, with 7 bases in the middle. Germline CDR1 SGHDT, CDR2 YYEEEE. As DNA, the CDR3 is TGTGCCAGCAGCTTGCTTGGGCATGAGCAGTTCTTC. The encoded protein is CASSLLGHEQFF.

As to this clone: Other DNA sequences in this sample translate to the same CDR3. This sequence joins TRBV7-9 and TRBJ2-1, with unresolved D. Trimming took off 1 base at V and 7 bases at J, with 5 bases between the two ends. The germline V gene has CDR1 SEHNR and CDR2 FQNEAQ (reference sequence). CDR3 length: 12 residues. CDR3 loop: CASSLVANEQFF. CDR3 in DNA: TGTGCCAGCAGCTTAGTGGCTAATGAGCAGTTCTTC.

V gene TRBV9 combines with J gene TRBJ1-2, with TRBD1 matching over 9 bases. This CDR3 spans 14 amino acids. V was pared by 3 bases and J by 5 bases, with 5 bases of the junction left unmatched. Looked up from germline, CDR1 is SGDLS and CDR2 is YYNGEE. This CDR3 reads CASSAGTGWYGYTF. The CDR3 bases are TGTGCCAGCAGCGCCGGGACAGGGTGGTATGGCTACACCTTC.

The genes are TRBV7-9 and TRBJ1-5; D is possibly TRBD1 (5 bases). The length of the CDR3 is 15 residues. The V end was cut by 5 bases, the J end by 7 bases, with 18 bases between. Germline CDR1 SEHNR, CDR2 FQNEAQ (reference sequence). CDR3 DNA: TGTGCCAGCAGCAACGGGGGGGTTGATAGACAGCCCCAGCATTTT. Translated, it gives CASSNGGVDRQPQHF.

This clone was recorded once. The J gene is TRBJ2-7, the V gene TRBV7-2, with D unresolved. CDR1 and CDR2 (germline): SGHTA, FQGNSA. Trimming removed 7 bases from V and 6 bases from J, with 10 bases in between. This CDR3 comprises 11 residues. CDR3 region: CASIKDREQYF. CDR3 nucleotides: TGTGCCAGCATCAAAGACCGCGAGCAGTACTTC.

The CDR3 is CASSLRMGPEGGYTF. The CDR3 DNA sequence: TGTGCCAGCAGCCTTCGAATGGGACCGGAGGGAGGCTACACCTTC. The chain is built from TRBV7-9 and TRBJ1-2, with D possibly TRBD1 on 5 matching bases. The germline V and J ends were trimmed by 5 bases and 8 bases, with 21 bases remaining between them. This CDR3 comprises 15 residues. Germline assignment: CDR1 SEHNR and CDR2 FQNEAQ (reference sequence).

This clone was detected only once. The chain links TRBV18 to TRBJ2-7; 7 positions agree with TRBD1. This CDR3 is built from 15 residues. Germline V gene sequence: CDR1 KGHSH, CDR2 LQKENI. After removal of 0 bases from V and 2 bases from J, the junction contained 4 bases not matched to a gene. This chain's CDR3 is CASSPPRDSTYEQYF. CDR3 nucleotide sequence: TGTGCCAGCTCACCACCTAGGGACAGCACCTACGAGCAGTACTTC.

The genes are TRBV5-1 and TRBJ1-2, with 10 bases lining up with TRBD1. The trim removed 1 base at V and 8 bases at J, leaving 8 bases unmatched. This CDR3 has 15 amino acids. Germline loops: CDR1 SGHRS, CDR2 YFSETQ. This CDR3 is CASSLKGQGLNGYTF. The CDR3 coding sequence is TGCGCCAGCAGCTTGAAGGGACAGGGGTTAAACGGCTACACCTTC.

This sequence joins TRBV4-1 and TRBJ1-1; tentative D call: TRBD1 (6 bases). The length of the CDR3 is 14 residues. Germline V gene lookup returns CDR1 MGHRA and CDR2 YSYEKL. V shed 0 bases and J shed 2 bases, with 7 bases lying between them. As DNA, the CDR3 is TGCGCCAGCAGCCAAGAGGACAGAAACACTGAAGCTTTCTTT. Residues: CASSQEDRNTEAFF.

The genes are TRBV30 and TRBJ2-6, with a possible D match to TRBD1 (5 bases). The CDR3 contains 18 residues. The ends were cut back, 0 bases at V and 0 bases at J, with 15 bases in the middle. The germline gives CDR1 GTSNPN, CDR2 SVGIG (reference sequence). CDR3 bases: TGTGCCTGGAGTGTACGATCAGGGTGGAGCTCTGGGGCCAACGTCCTGACTTTC. Translating it yields CAWSVRSGWSSGANVLTF.

The chain employs TRBV27 and TRBJ1-4; D is unresolved. Trimming removed 5 bases from V and 0 bases from J, with 10 bases in between. Germline-derived CDR1 and CDR2 are MNHEY and SMNVEV (reference sequence). CDR3 length equals 15 residues. DNA of the CDR3: TGTGCCAGCAGTCCCCTCCGATCAACTAATGAAAAACTGTTTTTT. Amino acid sequence: CASSPLRSTNEKLFF.

V is TRBV5-1 and J is TRBJ2-5; the match to TRBD1 covers 7 bases. The germline V gene encodes CDR1 SGHRS and CDR2 YFSETQ. J lost 4 bases, V lost 4 bases, and 16 bases had no gene match. CDR3 length: 17 residues. The CDR3 protein is CASSPSLGQSFRETQYF. DNA for the CDR3: TGCGCCAGCAGCCCGTCCTTGGGACAGTCTTTCAGAGAGACCCAGTACTTC.

The chain has TRBV19 and TRBJ1-1; D perhaps matches TRBD1 (5 bases). Trimming stripped 0 bases from V and 5 bases from J, with 13 bases between. This CDR3 has 15 residues. CDR1 is LNHDA, CDR2 SQIVND, per germline (reference sequence). The CDR3 DNA reads TGTGCCAGTAGTATAGACGAGGGACCGAGAACTGAAGCTTTCTTT. Its translation is CASSIDEGPRTEAFF.

The V call is TRBV27, the J call TRBJ2-1; 9 bases map to TRBD2. The CDR3 loop spans 13 amino acids. Germline V gene lookup returns CDR1 MNHEY and CDR2 SMNVEV (reference sequence). Trimming removed 7 bases from V and 6 bases from J; junction bases left unmatched: 4. The CDR3 DNA reads as TGTGCCAGCACTGGGACTAGCCCCAATGAGCAGTTCTTC. Translation: CASTGTSPNEQFF.

This rearrangement joins TRBV19 to TRBJ2-3; D possibly matches TRBD1 or TRBD2 (5 bases each). Trimming took 7 bases from V and 2 from J, leaving 16 bases between them. This CDR3 spans 15 amino acids. Per germline, CDR1 LNHDA and CDR2 SQIVND (reference sequence). DNA of the CDR3: TGTGCCAGTAACCAACCCTCGGGGACCACAGATACGCAGTATTTT. Encoded protein: CASNQPSGTTDTQYF.

This chain joins TRBV28 and TRBJ1-1; 8 bases line up with TRBD1. Per the germline V gene, CDR1 is MDHEN and CDR2 is SYDVKM. The CDR3 consists of 17 residues. The V and J ends lost 3 bases and 4 bases, in that order; junction bases with no gene match: 13. CDR3 loop: CASSFLLGGQVITEAFF. The CDR3 DNA is TGTGCCAGCAGTTTCCTACTGGGGGGACAGGTAATCACTGAAGCTTTCTTT.

V usage is TRBV6-1 and J usage is TRBJ2-7; D is unclear. The CDR3 covers 14 residues. Looked up from germline, CDR1 is MNHNS and CDR2 is SASEGT. The V and J ends lost 2 bases and 2 bases respectively, with 10 bases between them. In nucleotides, the CDR3 is TGTGCCAGCAGTGAATACAGCGTTACCTACGAGCAGTACTTC. Translation gives CASSEYSVTYEQYF.

The genes are TRBV18 and TRBJ2-4; the D gene could be TRBD1 or TRBD2 (5 bases each). The germline V and J ends were trimmed by 2 bases and 0 bases, with 17 bases remaining between them. Per the germline V gene, CDR1 is KGHSH and CDR2 is LQKENI. The CDR3 length is 18 residues. CDR3 protein: CASSPALSGATAKNIQYF. The DNA of the CDR3 is TGTGCCAGCTCACCAGCTCTATCCGGGGCGACAGCCAAAAACATTCAGTACTTC.

To note about this clone: One junction end does not reproduce the germline sequence, and a read error may be involved. The V call is TRBV7-9, the J call TRBJ1-2; TRBD1 matches 9 bases. The CDR3 loop spans 14 amino acids. CDR1 and CDR2 from the germline V gene are SEHNR and FQNEAQ (reference sequence). CDR3 nucleotides: TGTGCCAGCAGATTAGCCGGGACAGGGTTGGGCTACACCTTC. It translates to CASRLAGTGLGYTF.

The chain couples TRBV10-1 to TRBJ2-2; D gene unclear. CDR3 length: 18 residues. With 8 bases removed from V and 3 bases from J, the gap between germline ends came to 25 bases. Germline assignment: CDR1 WNHNN and CDR2 SYGVQD (reference sequence). CDR3 sequence reads: CASQRANDIGSDTGELFF. DNA of the CDR3: TGCGCCAGCCAAAGGGCCAACGATATCGGTTCGGACACCGGGGAGCTGTTTTTT.

The count of this clone is one. V is TRBV18 and J is TRBJ1-1; D gene ambiguous. This CDR3 has 16 amino acids. Trimming removed 0 bases at V and 0 bases at J, with 11 bases between. Germline CDR1 reads KGHSH; CDR2 reads LQKENI. CDR3 region: CASSPPVSGVNTEAFF. DNA for the CDR3: TGTGCCAGCTCACCACCGGTATCTGGAGTGAACACTGAAGCTTTCTTT. Full variable domain (outside the CDR3, taken from reference TRBV18 and TRBJ1-1): NAGVMQNPRHLVRRRGQEARLRCSPMKGHSHVYWYRQLPEEGLKFMVYLQKENIIDESGMPKERFSAEFPKEGPSILRIQQVVRGDSAAYFCASSPPVSGVNTEAFFGQGTRLTVV.

The gene calls are TRBV7-9 and TRBJ2-5; no reliable D call. CDR1 is SEHNR and CDR2 is FQNEAQ in the germline V gene (reference sequence). Trimming pared 0 bases from V and 4 bases from J, leaving 6 bases between. This CDR3 is built from 13 residues. The CDR3 is CASSLAQIETQYF. The CDR3 coding sequence is TGTGCCAGCAGCTTAGCCCAGATAGAGACCCAGTACTTC.

The rearrangement links TRBV5-1 to TRBJ2-7, with 9 nucleotides matching TRBD1. Germline CDR1 is SGHRS and CDR2 is YFSETQ. The CDR3 contains 15 residues. Unmatched junction bases numbered 9, after V lost 1 base and J lost 7 bases. The CDR3, as DNA: TGCGCCAGCAGCTTGTGGACAGGGGCTGATCAAGAGCAGTACTTC. Its protein is CASSLWTGADQEQYF.

The chain has TRBV5-6 and TRBJ2-2, with D hard to call. The CDR3 has 15 residues. The V gene lost 1 base and the J gene lost 2 bases, with 9 bases spanning the gap. Looked up from germline, CDR1 is SGHDT and CDR2 is YYEEEE. The CDR3 loop is CASSLYFGNTGELFF. The CDR3 region has the DNA TGTGCCAGCAGCTTGTACTTTGGAAACACCGGGGAGCTGTTTTTT.